The present TCR beta chain was sequenced within a study of T-cell reconstitution after alpha-beta-depleted transplantation in children. Unique molecular identifiers featured in how the TCRbeta library was prepared. TCRdb re-called the PCR reads with MiXCR, one entry per CDR3 protein. The sample carries 200,000 to 250,000 distinct CDR3 sequences, approximately 9.5% recorded once. The CDR3 has 17 amino acids. Per the germline V gene, CDR1 is SGHTA and CDR2 is FQGNSA. Trimming removed 3 bases from V and 14 bases from J; junction bases left unmatched: 18. The sample was PBMCs from the stem cell graft donor, taken from the stem cell graft. The chain carries TRBV7-2 and TRBJ2-1; 11 nucleotides line up with TRBD2. This TCR derives from a human donor who donated a stem cell graft to a child with acute lymphoblastic leukemia. The CDR3 loop reads CASSLDPTSGGLRYEFF. The CDR3 DNA reads as TGTGCCAGCAGCTTGGACCCTACTAGCGGGGGCCTTAGGTATGAGTTCTTC.